This passage covers 2 T cell receptor beta chains from one sample sequenced in a study of regulatory T cells in long-lasting Graves disease. Relying on iRepertoire HTBI primers and Arm-PCR of CDR3 regions, the team built TCR beta libraries. TCRdb reprocessed the multiplex PCR reads with MiXCR, giving one entry per CDR3 protein. The sample consists of hundreds of thousands of distinct CDR3 sequences, 15% to 20% of them appearing once. This sample's time point: newly diagnosed GD, antithyroid drugs for less than 3 months. Extracted RNA from PBMCs served as the source of the TCR library. This sample also appeared in a second study, on T cells in Graves' hyperthyroidism and ophthalmopathy.

Sequences were derived from peripheral blood mononuclear cells (PBMCs), sampled at new diagnosis, from a patient treated with antithyroid drugs. Receptors originate from a woman aged 25-40 years with Graves disease.

This clonotype was seen only once. A much more abundant neighbour one base away suggests this may be a read error. The rearrangement links TRBV14 to TRBJ2-1; no reliable D call. The CDR3 runs to 12 residues. The V end lost 4 bases, the J end lost 6 bases, and 7 bases lay between the germline ends. Germline loops: CDR1 SGHDN, CDR2 FVKESK. The CDR3 DNA reads as TGTGCCAGCAGCCCCCACGGCAATGAGCAGTTCTTC. Translated: CASSPHGNEQFF.

As concerns this clonotype: Given a much more abundant clone one base away, this may be a read error. The chain joins TRBV2 to TRBJ2-3, with TRBD1 identical over 9 bases. The germline CDR1 and CDR2 sequences are SNHLY and FYNNEI. The CDR3 loop spans 15 amino acids. The CDR3 coding sequence is TGTGCCAGCAGTGTAGGGACAGGGAGCACAGATGCGCAGTATTTT. The encoded protein is CASSVGTGSTDAQYF.